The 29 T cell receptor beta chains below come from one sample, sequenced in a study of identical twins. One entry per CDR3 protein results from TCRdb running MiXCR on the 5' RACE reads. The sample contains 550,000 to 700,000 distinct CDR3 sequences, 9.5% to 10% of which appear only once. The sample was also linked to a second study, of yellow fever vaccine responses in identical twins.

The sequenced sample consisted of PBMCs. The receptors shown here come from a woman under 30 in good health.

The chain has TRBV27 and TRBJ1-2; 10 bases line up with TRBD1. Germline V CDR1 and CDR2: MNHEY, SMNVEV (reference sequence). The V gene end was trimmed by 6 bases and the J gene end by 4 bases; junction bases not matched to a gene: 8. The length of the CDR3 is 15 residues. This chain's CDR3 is CASSHSGTGVYGYTF. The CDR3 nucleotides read TGTGCCAGCAGCCACTCCGGGACAGGGGTCTATGGCTACACCTTC.

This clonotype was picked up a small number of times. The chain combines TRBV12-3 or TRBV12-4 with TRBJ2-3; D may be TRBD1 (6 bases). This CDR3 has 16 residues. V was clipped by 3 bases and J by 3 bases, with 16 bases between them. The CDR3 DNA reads TGTGCCAGCAGTTTTGTGTCTGGGGGCCCGACAGATACGCAGTATTTT. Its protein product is CASSFVSGGPTDTQYF.

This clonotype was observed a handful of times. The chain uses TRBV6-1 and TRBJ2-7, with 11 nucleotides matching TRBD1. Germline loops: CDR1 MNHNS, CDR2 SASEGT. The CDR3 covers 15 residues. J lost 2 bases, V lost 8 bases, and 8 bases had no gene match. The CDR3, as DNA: TGTGCCAGCCGTCTAAGGGACAGGGGGACCTACGAGCAGTACTTC. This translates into CASRLRDRGTYEQYF.

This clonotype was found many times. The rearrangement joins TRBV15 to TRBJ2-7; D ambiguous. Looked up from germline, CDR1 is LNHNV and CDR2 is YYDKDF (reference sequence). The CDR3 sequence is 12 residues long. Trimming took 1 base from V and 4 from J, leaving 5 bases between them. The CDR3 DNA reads TGTGCCACCAGCAGAGTCGGTTACGAGCAGTACTTC. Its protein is CATSRVGYEQYF.

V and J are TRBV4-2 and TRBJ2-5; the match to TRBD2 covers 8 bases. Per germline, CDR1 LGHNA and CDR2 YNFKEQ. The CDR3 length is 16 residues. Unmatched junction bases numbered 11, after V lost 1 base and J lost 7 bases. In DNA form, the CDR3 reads TGTGCCAGCAGCCAAGTCGGGCGGGAGGCGGCCGTGACCCAGTACTTC. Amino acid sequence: CASSQVGREAAVTQYF.

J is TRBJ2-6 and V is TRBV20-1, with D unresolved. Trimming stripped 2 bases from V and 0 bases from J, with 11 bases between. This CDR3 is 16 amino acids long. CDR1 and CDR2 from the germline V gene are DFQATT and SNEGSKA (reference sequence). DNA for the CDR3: TGCAGTGCTAGAAGTCCACCCACCTCTGGGGCCAACGTCCTGACTTTC. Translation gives CSARSPPTSGANVLTF.

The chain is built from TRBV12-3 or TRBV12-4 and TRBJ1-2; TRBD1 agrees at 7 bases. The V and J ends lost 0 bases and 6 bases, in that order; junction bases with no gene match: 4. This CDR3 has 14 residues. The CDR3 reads CASSLAKGANGYTF. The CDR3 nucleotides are TGTGCCAGCAGTTTAGCGAAGGGGGCGAATGGCTACACCTTC.

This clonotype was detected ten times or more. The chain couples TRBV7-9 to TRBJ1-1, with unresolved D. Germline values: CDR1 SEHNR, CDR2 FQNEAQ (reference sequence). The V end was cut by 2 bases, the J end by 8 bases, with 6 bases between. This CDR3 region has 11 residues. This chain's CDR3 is CASSLYGEAFF. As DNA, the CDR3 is TGTGCCAGCAGCTTATACGGGGAAGCTTTCTTT.

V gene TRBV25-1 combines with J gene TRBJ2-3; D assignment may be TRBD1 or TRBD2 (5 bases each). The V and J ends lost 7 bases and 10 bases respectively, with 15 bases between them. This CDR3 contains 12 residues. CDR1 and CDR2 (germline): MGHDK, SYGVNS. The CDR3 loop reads CASTTGTLAQYF. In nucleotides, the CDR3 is TGTGCCAGCACCACGGGGACCTTGGCGCAGTATTTT.

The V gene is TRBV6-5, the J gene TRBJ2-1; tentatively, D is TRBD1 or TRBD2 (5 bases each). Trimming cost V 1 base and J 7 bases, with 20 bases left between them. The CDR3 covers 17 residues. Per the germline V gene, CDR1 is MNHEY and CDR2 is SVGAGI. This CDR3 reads CASSYFRGAGGRNEQFF. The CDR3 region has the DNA TGTGCCAGCAGTTACTTCCGAGGGGCAGGCGGTAGGAATGAGCAGTTCTTC.

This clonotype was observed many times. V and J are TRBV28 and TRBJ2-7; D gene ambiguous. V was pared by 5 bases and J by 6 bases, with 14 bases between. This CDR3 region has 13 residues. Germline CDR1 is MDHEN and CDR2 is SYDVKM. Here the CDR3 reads CASSPRTVSEQYF. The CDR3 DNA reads TGTGCCAGCAGTCCTCGGACGGTCTCCGAGCAGTACTTC.

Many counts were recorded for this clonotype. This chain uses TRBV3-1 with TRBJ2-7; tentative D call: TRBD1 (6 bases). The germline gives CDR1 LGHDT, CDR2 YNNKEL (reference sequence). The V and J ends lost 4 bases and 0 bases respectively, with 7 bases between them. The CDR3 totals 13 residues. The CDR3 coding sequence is TGTGCCAGCAGCCGGGACAACTCCTACGAGCAGTACTTC. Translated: CASSRDNSYEQYF.

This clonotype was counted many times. Written as DNA, the CDR3 is TGCAGTGCTAGAGATCTAGGACAGGGTATCGATACGCAGTATTTT. The encoded protein is CSARDLGQGIDTQYF. The V call is TRBV20-1, the J call TRBJ2-3; 8 bases agree with TRBD1. Germline lookup yields CDR1 DFQATT and CDR2 SNEGSKA (reference sequence). The CDR3 runs to 15 residues. J lost 6 bases, V lost 0 bases, and 8 bases had no gene match.

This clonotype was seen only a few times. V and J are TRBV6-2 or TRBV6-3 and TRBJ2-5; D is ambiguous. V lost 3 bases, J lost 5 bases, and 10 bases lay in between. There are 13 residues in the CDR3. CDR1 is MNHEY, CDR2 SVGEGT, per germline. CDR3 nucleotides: TGTGCCAGCAGTTATATGGGCAGCGAGACCCAGTACTTC. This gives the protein CASSYMGSETQYF.

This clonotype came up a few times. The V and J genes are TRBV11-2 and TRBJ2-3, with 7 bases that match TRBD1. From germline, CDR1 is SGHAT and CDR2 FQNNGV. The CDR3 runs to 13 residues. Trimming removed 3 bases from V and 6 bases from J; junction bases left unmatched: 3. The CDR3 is CASSLTGWDTQYF. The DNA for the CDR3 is TGTGCCAGCAGCTTGACAGGGTGGGATACGCAGTATTTT.

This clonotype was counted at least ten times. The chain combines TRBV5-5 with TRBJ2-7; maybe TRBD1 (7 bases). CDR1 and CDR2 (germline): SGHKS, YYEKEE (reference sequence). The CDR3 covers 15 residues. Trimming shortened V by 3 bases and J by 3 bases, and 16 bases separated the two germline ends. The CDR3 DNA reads TGTGCCAGCAGCTGGAGGGGGCAGGGGGTCTACGAGCAGTACTTC. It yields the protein CASSWRGQGVYEQYF.

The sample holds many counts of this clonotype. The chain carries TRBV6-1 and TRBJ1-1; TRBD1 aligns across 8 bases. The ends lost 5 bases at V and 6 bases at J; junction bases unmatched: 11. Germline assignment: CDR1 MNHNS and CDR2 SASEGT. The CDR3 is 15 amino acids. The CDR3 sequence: CASSRGTGGNPEAFF. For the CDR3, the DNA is TGTGCCAGCAGTCGGGGGACAGGTGGAAACCCTGAAGCTTTCTTT.

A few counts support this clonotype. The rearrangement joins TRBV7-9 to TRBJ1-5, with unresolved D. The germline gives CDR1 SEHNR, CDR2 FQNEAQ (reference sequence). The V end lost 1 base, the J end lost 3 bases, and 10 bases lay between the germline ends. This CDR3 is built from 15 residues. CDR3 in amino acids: CASSLGAETNQPQHF. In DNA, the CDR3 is TGTGCCAGCAGCTTAGGGGCCGAAACCAATCAGCCCCAGCATTTT.

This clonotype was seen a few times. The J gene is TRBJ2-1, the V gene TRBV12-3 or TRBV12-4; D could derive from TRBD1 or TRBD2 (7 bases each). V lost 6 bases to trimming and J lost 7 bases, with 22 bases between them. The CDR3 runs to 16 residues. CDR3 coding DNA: TGTGCCAGCAGCCTAGGGGGCTGGGGGGGAGGGAATGAGCAGTTCTTC. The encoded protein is CASSLGGWGGGNEQFF.

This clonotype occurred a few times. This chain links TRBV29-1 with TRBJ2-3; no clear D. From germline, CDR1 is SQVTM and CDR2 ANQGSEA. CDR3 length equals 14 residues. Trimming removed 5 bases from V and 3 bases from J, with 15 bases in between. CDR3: CSVRAGDATDTQYF. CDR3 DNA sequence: TGCAGCGTTCGGGCAGGTGATGCAACAGATACGCAGTATTTT.

The CDR3 DNA follows: TGTGCCAGCTCACCAGGGGGGAGGGGTATGAACACTGAAGCTTTCTTT. It translates to CASSPGGRGMNTEAFF. The rearrangement uses TRBV18 and TRBJ1-1; D perhaps matches TRBD1 (5 bases). Germline assignment: CDR1 KGHSH and CDR2 LQKENI. This CDR3 is 16 amino acids long. V lost 2 bases and J lost 0, with 13 bases in between.

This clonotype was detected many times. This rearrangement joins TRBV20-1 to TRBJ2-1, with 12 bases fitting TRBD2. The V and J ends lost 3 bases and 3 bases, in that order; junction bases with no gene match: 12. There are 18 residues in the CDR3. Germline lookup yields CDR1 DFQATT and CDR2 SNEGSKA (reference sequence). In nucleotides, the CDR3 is TGCAGTGCTAGTAGACTAGCGGGAGTTGACTACTACTACAATGAGCAGTTCTTC. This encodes CSASRLAGVDYYYNEQFF.

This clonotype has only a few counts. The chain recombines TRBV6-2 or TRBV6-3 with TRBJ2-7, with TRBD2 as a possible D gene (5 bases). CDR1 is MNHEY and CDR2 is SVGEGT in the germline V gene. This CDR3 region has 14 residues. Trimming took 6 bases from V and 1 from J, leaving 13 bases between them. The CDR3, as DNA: TGTGCCAGCAGACTAGATAGCGCGTCCTACGAGCAGTACTTC. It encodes CASRLDSASYEQYF.

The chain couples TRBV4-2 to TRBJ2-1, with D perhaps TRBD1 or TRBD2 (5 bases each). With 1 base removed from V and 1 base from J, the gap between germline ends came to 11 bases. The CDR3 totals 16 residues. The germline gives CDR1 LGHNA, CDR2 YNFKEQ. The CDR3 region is CASSQAKGTSYNEQFF. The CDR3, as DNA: TGTGCCAGCAGCCAAGCTAAGGGGACGTCCTACAATGAGCAGTTCTTC.

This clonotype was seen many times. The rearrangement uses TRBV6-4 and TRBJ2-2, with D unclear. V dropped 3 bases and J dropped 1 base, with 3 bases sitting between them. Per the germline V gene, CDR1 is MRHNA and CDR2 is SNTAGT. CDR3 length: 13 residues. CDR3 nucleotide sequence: TGTGCCAGCAGTGAAGGGAACACCGGGGAGCTGTTTTTT. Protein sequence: CASSEGNTGELFF.

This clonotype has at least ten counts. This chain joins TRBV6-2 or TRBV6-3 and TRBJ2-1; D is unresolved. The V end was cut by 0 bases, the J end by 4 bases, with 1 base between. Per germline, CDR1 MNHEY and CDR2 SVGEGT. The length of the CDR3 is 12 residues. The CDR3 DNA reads TGTGCCAGCAGTTACTCATACAATGAGCAGTTCTTC. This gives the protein CASSYSYNEQFF.

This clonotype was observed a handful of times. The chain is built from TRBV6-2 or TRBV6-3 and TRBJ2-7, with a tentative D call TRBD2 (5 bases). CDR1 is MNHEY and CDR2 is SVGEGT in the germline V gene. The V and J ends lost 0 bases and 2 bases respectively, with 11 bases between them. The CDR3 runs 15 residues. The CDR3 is CASSYSRSGTYEQYF. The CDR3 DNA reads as TGTGCCAGCAGTTACTCGAGGTCGGGAACCTACGAGCAGTACTTC.

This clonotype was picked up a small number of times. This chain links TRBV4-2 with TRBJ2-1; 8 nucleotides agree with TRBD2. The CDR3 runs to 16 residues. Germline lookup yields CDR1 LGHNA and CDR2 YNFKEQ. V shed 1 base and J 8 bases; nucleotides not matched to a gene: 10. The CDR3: CASSQGGLAGTDEQFF. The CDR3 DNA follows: TGTGCCAGCAGCCAAGGTGGTCTAGCGGGCACCGATGAGCAGTTCTTC.

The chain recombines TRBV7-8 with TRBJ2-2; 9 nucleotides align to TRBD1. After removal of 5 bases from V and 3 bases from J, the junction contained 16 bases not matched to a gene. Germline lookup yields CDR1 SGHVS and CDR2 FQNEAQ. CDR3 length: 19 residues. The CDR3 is CASSGDTGTGIIHTGELFF. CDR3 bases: TGTGCCAGCAGCGGTGACACCGGGACAGGGATTATCCACACCGGGGAGCTGTTTTTT.